One and the same sample provided the 3 T cell receptor beta chains below, sequenced in a study of response to subunit inactivated influenza vaccine. Each CDR3 protein gets one entry after TCRdb re-called the RT-PCR reads with MiXCR. The sample contains hundreds of thousands of distinct CDR3 sequences, approximately 16% of which appear only once. The sample here was CD4+ T cells sorted from PBMCs, taken less than 25 months after vaccination. The receptors were sampled from a man between 50 and 69 years old who received an inactivated influenza vaccine.

The chain recombines TRBV20-1 with TRBJ1-4; D may be TRBD1 (6 bases). The CDR3 extends over 13 amino acids. V gave up 4 bases and J gave up 5 bases, with 11 bases separating them. Germline V gene data show CDR1 as DFQATT and CDR2 as SNEGSKA (reference sequence). CDR3 nucleotides: TGCAGTGCTAAGTTGGACAGAAATGAAAAACTGTTTTTT. It translates to CSAKLDRNEKLFF.

Ten or more counts support this clonotype. V usage is TRBV30 and J usage is TRBJ2-2; TRBD2 matches at 7 bases. The J segment lost 5 bases and the V segment lost 7 bases, leaving 4 bases of the junction unmatched. This CDR3 spans 12 amino acids. CDR1 is GTSNPN, CDR2 SVGIG, per germline (reference sequence). CDR3 sequence: CASQRGTGELFF. CDR3 nucleotide sequence: TGTGCCTCCCAGCGGGGTACCGGGGAGCTGTTTTTT. The variable domain in full, completed from reference TRBV30 and TRBJ2-2, reads SQTIHQWPATLVQPVGSPLSLECTVEGTSNPNLYWYRQAAGRGLQLLFYSVGIGQISSEVPQNLSASRPQDRQFILSSKKLLLSDSGFYLCASQRGTGELFFGEGSRLTVL.

This clonotype has more than one count but fewer than ten. The V gene is TRBV7-9, the J gene TRBJ2-2, with 7 bases that match TRBD2. CDR1 and CDR2 (germline): SEHNR, FQNEAQ (reference sequence). The CDR3 is 16 residues long. Unmatched junction bases numbered 10, after V lost 5 bases and J lost 4 bases. This CDR3 is CASSPVGGRVTGELFF. DNA for the CDR3: TGTGCCAGCAGCCCCGTTGGCGGGAGAGTCACCGGGGAGCTGTTTTTT.